The clone carrying this TCR beta chain was detected only a few times. Its target is not known. This sample is drawn from a study of T cell repertoires in cytomegalovirus infection. The study, taken as a whole, reports: HLA-C-restricted CMV clonotypes gave the most frequent clonotype in two of eight donors.

TCRdb processed the reads anew with MiXCR; each CDR3 protein has one entry. The sample comprises nearly 650,000 distinct CDR3 sequences, roughly a quarter of which are singletons, and less than 9.5% rests with the top ten. Per germline, CDR1 SGDLS and CDR2 YYNGEE. This CDR3 has 14 residues. The trim removed 1 base at V and 6 bases at J, leaving 3 bases unmatched. The sequenced sample was CD8+ T cells from PBMCs. The sequence came from a human donor in good health (CMV status not recorded). Some clones in this sample may be carry-over from other donors' samples. The chain joins TRBV9 to TRBJ2-1; 8 bases map to TRBD1. CDR3 region: CASSVRQGINEQFF. In nucleotides, the CDR3 is TGTGCCAGCAGCGTAAGACAGGGGATCAATGAGCAGTTCTTC. The full variable domain, rest sourced from reference TRBV9 and TRBJ2-1, is DSGVTQTPKHLITATGQRVTLRCSPRSGDLSVYWYQQSLDQGLQFLIQYYNGEERAKGNILERFSAQQFPDLHSELNLSSLELGDSALYFCASSVRQGINEQFFGPGTRLTVL.